The rows below give T cell receptor beta chains drawn from one sample of a study of T-cell memory formation after mild COVID-19. Each CDR3 protein gets one entry after TCRdb re-called the 5' RACE reads with MiXCR. The top ten hold around a fifth of the sample, which has about 350,000 distinct CDR3 sequences, around 14% seen once. Sequences were obtained from PBMCs or a T cell subset sorted from them (not recorded which). These receptors were taken from a man younger than 35 who had mild COVID-19 (a few samples of this study predate the infection). Cell type and time point are not known. The CDR3 runs from the conserved cysteine through the conserved F or W. A D gene is named only where the DNA matches it firmly.

J gene | D gene | V gene | CDR3 protein
TRBJ2-7 | . | TRBV7-9 | CASSFEGEQYF
TRBJ1-4 | . | TRBV3-1 | CASSRYPVTLNEKLFF
TRBJ1-4 | TRBD1 | TRBV6-5 | CASRPDRAREKLFF
TRBJ1-1 | TRBD1 | TRBV7-6 | CASSRGTGGAFF
TRBJ2-4 | . | TRBV2 | CASTEPGAPHIQYF
TRBJ2-3 | . | TRBV20-1 | CSAPGLAGTDTQYF
TRBJ2-3 | TRBD1 | TRBV29-1 | CSATTGVGTDTQYF
TRBJ1-5 | . | TRBV25-1 | CATGQYSNQPQHF
TRBJ2-1 | TRBD2 | TRBV2 | CASDRGGLALSYNEQFF
TRBJ1-2 | TRBD1 | TRBV20-1 | CSAIGQGDGYGYTF
TRBJ2-5 | TRBD1 | TRBV7-2 | CASSRTGAETQYF
TRBJ2-4 | . | TRBV6-2/TRBV6-3 | CASSYRGDIQYF
TRBJ2-1 | TRBD1 | TRBV12-3/TRBV12-4 | CASTVDRGSYNEQFF
TRBJ2-1 | TRBD2 | TRBV4-2 | CASSQDLAGGDYNEQFF
TRBJ2-2 | . | TRBV20-1 | CSARGLVNTGELFF
TRBJ2-1 | . | TRBV18 | CASSVDTGGNEQFF
TRBJ2-4 | . | TRBV6-5 | CASSAPGRAGGIQYF
TRBJ2-5 | . | TRBV9 | CASSPNRETQYF
TRBJ1-1 | . | TRBV9 | CASSPRDYNTEAFF
TRBJ2-3 | . | TRBV12-3/TRBV12-4 | CASSVHQTETDTQYF